The 18 T cell receptor beta chains in this list originate from one sample, sequenced in a study of T cells after yellow fever vaccination. In TCRdb, the 5' RACE reads were re-called with MiXCR into one record per CDR3 protein. The sample carries about 240,000 distinct CDR3 sequences, 6% to 7.5% recorded once. Sequencing used CD4+ T cells sorted from PBMCs, obtained 15 days after the yellow fever booster vaccination. These TCRs come from a man aged 25 to 45 who received the YFV17D yellow fever vaccine.

This clonotype has at least ten counts. V is TRBV28 and J is TRBJ1-1, with D uncertain. The V and J ends lost 9 bases and 1 base respectively, with 6 bases between them. Per germline, CDR1 MDHEN and CDR2 SYDVKM. CDR3 length: 11 residues. DNA of the CDR3: TGTGCCAGTGGCTGGAACACTGAAGCTTTCTTT. Translation: CASGWNTEAFF.

The chain employs TRBV5-1 and TRBJ1-1; D remains ambiguous. Looked up from germline, CDR1 is SGHRS and CDR2 is YFSETQ. The CDR3 has 12 residues. Trimming removed 0 bases from V and 6 bases from J, with 6 bases in between. The CDR3 DNA is TGCGCCAGCAGCTTGGGCGGGCCTGAAGCTTTCTTT. It yields the protein CASSLGGPEAFF.

The table lists this clonotype with a few counts. The chain couples TRBV19 to TRBJ2-1; maybe TRBD2 (6 bases). Looked up from germline, CDR1 is LNHDA and CDR2 is SQIVND (reference sequence). This CDR3 region has 14 residues. Trimming removed 4 bases from V and 4 bases from J, with 11 bases in between. The CDR3 is CASSTSGGYNEQFF. The CDR3 DNA sequence: TGTGCCAGTAGTACAAGCGGAGGGTACAATGAGCAGTTCTTC.

This clonotype was observed many times. The chain uses TRBV5-1 and TRBJ2-5; 7 nucleotides agree with TRBD2. With 3 bases clipped from V and 5 bases from J, the junction kept 10 bases outside the gene matches. Germline CDR1 reads SGHRS; CDR2 reads YFSETQ. The CDR3 is 15 residues long. The CDR3 loop reads CASSSGTTIEETQYF. The CDR3 DNA reads TGCGCCAGCAGCTCCGGGACTACCATTGAGGAGACCCAGTACTTC.

Only a few counts were recorded for this clonotype. This sequence joins TRBV6-1 and TRBJ2-4; a weak D match, TRBD2 (6 bases). Germline V gene data show CDR1 as MNHNS and CDR2 as SASEGT. The ends were cut back, 6 bases at V and 7 bases at J, with 16 bases in the middle. The CDR3 length is 14 residues. The CDR3 region has the DNA TGTGCCAGCAGGACTGGGGGGTTAGGGAACATTCAGTACTTC. The encoded protein is CASRTGGLGNIQYF.

The V and J genes are TRBV11-2 and TRBJ1-5; no clear D. The CDR3 loop spans 16 amino acids. The ends were cut back, 0 bases at V and 7 bases at J, with 16 bases in the middle. The germline V gene encodes CDR1 SGHAT and CDR2 FQNNGV. The CDR3 here is CASSLDSRIKGQPQHF. The CDR3 DNA reads TGTGCCAGCAGCTTAGATTCTAGGATCAAGGGCCAGCCCCAGCATTTT.

This clonotype was counted many times. Here the CDR3 DNA reads TGTGCCTGGAGTACCCCCCTCCGCGAGCAGTACTTC. This sequence encodes CAWSTPLREQYF. The chain employs TRBV30 and TRBJ2-7; unclear D gene. CDR3 length: 12 residues. V dropped 2 bases and J dropped 6 bases, with 11 bases sitting between them. Germline V gene lookup returns CDR1 GTSNPN and CDR2 SVGIG (reference sequence).

This clonotype has a handful of counts. The chain uses TRBV20-1 and TRBJ1-2; a weak D match, TRBD1 (5 bases). The V gene's germline CDR1 is DFQATT and CDR2 SNEGSKA (reference sequence). V shed 6 bases and J shed 4 bases, with 9 bases lying between them. This CDR3 spans 11 amino acids. CDR3: CSAGGGYGYTF. The CDR3 DNA reads TGCAGTGCCGGTGGGGGCTATGGCTACACCTTC.

This clonotype was recorded a few times. The CDR3 DNA follows: TGTGCCAGCAGCCCCGGGACAGGGGGCTATGGCTACACCTTC. Protein product: CASSPGTGGYGYTF. The chain carries TRBV7-2 and TRBJ1-2, with 11 positions matching TRBD1. The germline V gene has CDR1 SGHTA and CDR2 FQGNSA. The CDR3 has 14 amino acids. The J segment lost 4 bases and the V segment lost 5 bases, leaving 3 bases of the junction unmatched.

At least ten counts were recorded for this clonotype. The rearrangement joins TRBV5-1 to TRBJ2-1, with D possibly matching TRBD2 (5 bases). V was clipped by 4 bases and J by 3 bases, with 11 bases between them. The CDR3 contains 14 residues. Per the germline V gene, CDR1 is SGHRS and CDR2 is YFSETQ. CDR3 DNA: TGCGCCAGCAGCCCTGGAGGAGGCTACAATGAGCAGTTCTTC. It is translated as CASSPGGGYNEQFF.

In its sample, this clonotype was seen many times. This rearrangement joins TRBV29-1 to TRBJ1-5; D gene uncertain. With 4 bases removed from V and 3 bases from J, the gap between germline ends came to 7 bases. The germline V gene has CDR1 SQVTM and CDR2 ANQGSEA. The CDR3 is 12 amino acids. DNA of the CDR3: TGCAGCGTTGGCAGTCTCAATCAGCCCCAGCATTTT. Protein sequence: CSVGSLNQPQHF. The whole variable domain, remainder taken from reference TRBV29-1 and TRBJ1-5, is SAVISQKPSRDICQRGTSLTIQCQVDSQVTMMFWYRQQPGQSLTLIATANQGSEATYESGFVIDKFPISRPNLTFSTLTVSNMSPEDSSIYLCSVGSLNQPQHFGDGTRLSIL.

The CDR3 is CASSQFVGDRTSYNSPLHF. In DNA, the CDR3 is TGTGCCAGCAGCCAATTCGTAGGTGACAGGACCTCCTATAATTCACCCCTCCACTTT. The chain links TRBV14 to TRBJ1-6; D perhaps matches TRBD1 (6 bases). V lost 2 bases to trimming and J lost 0 bases, with 17 bases between them. In germline, CDR1 is SGHDN, CDR2 FVKESK. The CDR3 length is 19 residues. Full variable domain (remainder filled in from reference TRBV14 and TRBJ1-6): EAGVTQFPSHSVIEKGQTVTLRCDPISGHDNLYWYRRVMGKEIKFLLHFVKESKQDESGMPNNRFLAERTGGTYSTLKVQPAELEDSGVYFCASSQFVGDRTSYNSPLHFGNGTRLTVT.

There are many counts of this clonotype. V gene TRBV7-2 combines with J gene TRBJ2-6; D ambiguous. V was cut by 3 bases and J by 0 bases, with 3 bases left in between. Germline assignment: CDR1 SGHTA and CDR2 FQGNSA. CDR3 length equals 14 residues. CDR3: CASSFDSGANVLTF. Written as DNA, the CDR3 is TGTGCCAGCAGCTTTGACTCTGGGGCCAACGTCCTGACTTTC.

This clonotype was recorded a few times. At one end the junction does not follow the germline gene, possibly because of a read error. This chain uses TRBV12-3 or TRBV12-4 with TRBJ2-7; D is possibly TRBD2 (7 bases). The CDR3 sequence is 13 residues long. CDR3 sequence reads: CASNLPGEGEQYF. CDR3 nucleotides: TGTGCCAGCAATTTACCAGGGGAGGGCGAGCAGTACTTC.

This clonotype was counted between two and nine times. The chain couples TRBV25-1 to TRBJ1-1; D uncertain. Looked up from germline, CDR1 is MGHDK and CDR2 is SYGVNS. V lost 8 bases and J lost 7, with 17 bases in between. This CDR3 is built from 13 residues. CDR3 sequence: CASRINMRGEAFF. CDR3 sequence (DNA): TGTGCCAGCCGAATCAACATGCGGGGTGAAGCTTTCTTT.

This clonotype has at least ten counts. V gene TRBV20-1 combines with J gene TRBJ2-5; perhaps TRBD2 as D (6 bases). Germline CDR1 and CDR2: DFQATT and SNEGSKA (reference sequence). Trimming removed 8 bases at V and 5 bases at J, with 12 bases between. The CDR3 has 11 residues. The CDR3 coding sequence is TGCAGTACCGGGACTGTGGAGACCCAGTACTTC. This sequence encodes CSTGTVETQYF.

V gene TRBV29-1 combines with J gene TRBJ2-3; TRBD1 matches at 10 bases. The CDR3 is 13 residues long. The germline gives CDR1 SQVTM, CDR2 ANQGSEA. Unmatched junction bases numbered 4, after V lost 4 bases and J lost 6 bases. The CDR3, as DNA: TGCAGCGTTGCAGACAGGGGGCGGGATACGCAGTATTTT. Residues: CSVADRGRDTQYF.

This clonotype was seen a handful of times. The chain links TRBV20-1 to TRBJ2-6; a weak D match, TRBD2 (5 bases). Trimming cost V 5 bases and J 0 bases, with 11 bases left between them. The CDR3 contains 15 residues. Germline V lookup: CDR1 DFQATT, CDR2 SNEGSKA (reference sequence). The CDR3 nucleotides are TGCAGTGCTGAGGGCAGCAACTCTGGGGCCAACGTCCTGACTTTC. Amino acids: CSAEGSNSGANVLTF.